The 26 T cell receptor beta chains listed next were all sequenced from one sample in a study of cytotoxic CD8 clonotypes in ibrutinib-treated CLL. TCRdb's table, derived via immunoSEQ multiplex PCR, lists solely in-frame clones and lacks some. The sample lists some 92,000 clones, around 77% occurring once. This sample comprised PBMCs, obtained after 24 months of ibrutinib treatment. The origin of the receptors is a human donor with chronic lymphocytic leukemia.

The table lists this clone with a few counts. The chain couples TRBV18 to TRBJ1-1, with a weak D call TRBD1 (6 bases). Germline V gene sequence: CDR1 KGHSH, CDR2 LQKENI. V lost 2 bases, J lost 4 bases, and 17 bases lay in between. The CDR3 has 16 amino acids. CDR3 sequence (DNA): TGTGCCAGCTCACCAGCCGGGACACCTACTAGCACTGAAGCTTTCTTT. Protein sequence: CASSPAGTPTSTEAFF.

The chain uses TRBV19 and TRBJ1-2; no definite D call. CDR3 length equals 15 residues. From germline, CDR1 is LNHDA and CDR2 SQIVND (reference sequence). V was pared by 3 bases and J by 3 bases, with 14 bases between. The chain's CDR3 is CASSMIGDRDYGYTF. CDR3 DNA sequence: TGTGCCAGTAGTATGATCGGGGATCGTGACTATGGCTACACCTTC.

The chain is built from TRBV5-6 and TRBJ1-2; D gene ambiguous. With 2 bases removed from V and 1 base from J, the gap between germline ends came to 12 bases. Germline lookup yields CDR1 SGHDT and CDR2 YYEEEE. This CDR3 contains 15 residues. CDR3: CASSFWGRNNYGYTF. The CDR3 DNA follows: TGTGCCAGCAGCTTCTGGGGAAGGAATAACTATGGCTACACCTTC.

The V and J genes are TRBV28 and TRBJ1-2; weak D call: TRBD1 (5 bases). V lost 8 bases and J lost 5, with 12 bases in between. In germline, CDR1 is MDHEN, CDR2 SYDVKM. The CDR3 runs 12 residues. Here the CDR3 reads CASERGRYGYTF. CDR3 nucleotides: TGTGCCAGCGAGAGGGGCCGGTATGGCTACACCTTC.

The chain links TRBV2 to TRBJ2-7; a possible D gene is TRBD1 (5 bases). Per the germline V gene, CDR1 is SNHLY and CDR2 is FYNNEI. The CDR3 contains 14 residues. Trimming removed 6 bases from V and 2 bases from J, with 14 bases in between. The CDR3 sequence: CASSHLTDTYEQYF. CDR3 DNA sequence: TGTGCCAGCAGCCACCTGACAGACACCTACGAGCAGTACTTC.

This chain uses TRBV19 with TRBJ2-1, with D perhaps matching TRBD2 (6 bases). V lost 5 bases, J lost 2 bases, and 19 bases lay in between. The CDR3 consists of 17 residues. Germline V gives CDR1 LNHDA, CDR2 SQIVND (reference sequence). CDR3 sequence reads: CASSGGEALRAYNEQFF. CDR3 nucleotides: TGTGCCAGTAGTGGCGGGGAGGCCTTGAGGGCCTACAATGAGCAGTTCTTC. The entire variable domain, with the rest obtained from reference TRBV19 and TRBJ2-1, is as follows: DGGITQSPKYLFRKEGQNVTLSCEQNLNHDAMYWYRQDPGQGLRLIYYSQIVNDFQKGDIAEGYSVSREKKESFPLTVTSAQKNPTAFYLCASSGGEALRAYNEQFFGPGTRLTVL.

This sequence joins TRBV7-9 and TRBJ2-5; 10 positions agree with TRBD1. V trimming: 5 bases; J trimming: 7 bases; junction bases outside the gene matches: 7. The CDR3 consists of 14 residues. The germline gives CDR1 SEHNR, CDR2 FQNEAQ (reference sequence). The CDR3 spells CASSPGQGERTQYF. DNA for the CDR3: TGTGCCAGCAGCCCCGGACAGGGGGAGAGGACCCAGTACTTC.

The CDR3 sequence: CASSLPTGRGNTIYF. As DNA, the CDR3 is TGTGCCAGCAGTCTCCCGACAGGGCGCGGAAACACCATATATTTT. This chain joins TRBV2 and TRBJ1-3; 7 nucleotides align to TRBD1. There are 15 residues in the CDR3. The V and J ends lost 5 bases and 4 bases, in that order; junction bases with no gene match: 8. Germline-derived CDR1 and CDR2 are SNHLY and FYNNEI.

The J gene is TRBJ1-6, the V gene TRBV18, with D uncertain. This CDR3 region has 14 residues. Trimming took off 0 bases at V and 11 bases at J, with 11 bases between the two ends. Germline V CDR1 and CDR2: KGHSH, LQKENI. CDR3 sequence reads: CASSPPNGVAPLHF. The CDR3 nucleotides are TGTGCCAGCTCACCACCGAACGGGGTTGCACCCCTCCACTTT. Drawing the rest from reference TRBV18 and TRBJ1-6, the complete variable domain is NAGVMQNPRHLVRRRGQEARLRCSPMKGHSHVYWYRQLPEEGLKFMVYLQKENIIDESGMPKERFSAEFPKEGPSILRIQQVVRGDSAAYFCASSPPNGVAPLHFGNGTRLTVT.

The chain carries TRBV18 and TRBJ2-1; TRBD1 might be the D (5 bases). Germline assignment: CDR1 KGHSH and CDR2 LQKENI. V was trimmed by 6 bases and J by 2 bases, leaving 14 bases between them. CDR3 length: 15 residues. CDR3 residues: CASSPETATYNEQFF. In DNA, the CDR3 is TGTGCCAGCTCCCCTGAGACAGCTACCTACAATGAGCAGTTCTTC.

V gene TRBV4-1 combines with J gene TRBJ1-3; unclear D gene. The germline CDR1 and CDR2 sequences are MGHRA and YSYEKL. There are 16 residues in the CDR3. V gave up 0 bases and J gave up 4 bases, with 13 bases separating them. The CDR3 spells CASSQESGLRGNTIYF. The CDR3 DNA is TGCGCCAGCAGCCAAGAGTCGGGGTTGAGAGGAAACACCATATATTTT.

The CDR3 is CASSVGQGSGNTIYF. The CDR3 DNA reads as TGTGCCAGCAGTGTAGGACAGGGCTCTGGAAACACCATATATTTT. The chain carries TRBV25-1 and TRBJ1-3; 8 nucleotides agree with TRBD1. This CDR3 region has 15 residues. CDR1 and CDR2 (germline): MGHDK, SYGVNS. Germline trimming cut 4 bases from V and 0 bases from J; bases unmatched to any gene: 2.

V gene TRBV28 combines with J gene TRBJ2-2; 7 positions match TRBD1. V was pared by 4 bases and J by 5 bases, with 7 bases of the junction left unmatched. CDR3 size: 15 residues. Germline V gives CDR1 MDHEN, CDR2 SYDVKM. CDR3 sequence (DNA): TGTGCCAGCAGTTCAACAGGGGCTAGGACCGGGGAGCTGTTTTTT. Translating it yields CASSSTGARTGELFF.

Comments on this clone: The junction departs from the called germline gene at one end, perhaps through a read error. The chain has TRBV7-7 and TRBJ2-1; 12 nucleotides align to TRBD2. The CDR3 spans 15 residues. Germline assignment: CDR1 SSHAT and CDR2 FNYEAQ (reference sequence). The CDR3: CASSLGLAGLGEQFF. CDR3 DNA: TGTGCTAGCAGCCTTGGACTAGCGGGGTTGGGGGAGCAGTTCTTC.

V is TRBV29-1 and J is TRBJ2-2, with D perhaps assigned TRBD1 or TRBD2 (5 bases each). V dropped 3 bases and J dropped 6 bases, with 11 bases sitting between them. CDR1 is SQVTM and CDR2 is ANQGSEA in the germline V gene. This CDR3 region has 13 residues. CDR3 residues: CSVEGRSPGELFF. CDR3 nucleotide sequence: TGCAGCGTTGAGGGACGTTCGCCCGGGGAGCTGTTTTTT.

This clone was picked up a small number of times. V usage is TRBV30 and J usage is TRBJ2-7; 11 bases are a match to TRBD2. Trimming cost V 0 bases and J 6 bases; bases outside gene matches: 16. This CDR3 has 18 amino acids. From germline, CDR1 is GTSNPN and CDR2 SVGIG (reference sequence). The CDR3 DNA reads as TGTGCCTGGAGTGTTGGGACTAGCGGACTCCCGAACCTCGGCGAGCAGTACTTC. It encodes CAWSVGTSGLPNLGEQYF.

The chain recombines TRBV6-5 with TRBJ1-2; 7 positions agree with TRBD1. CDR3 length equals 14 residues. The V gene's germline CDR1 is MNHEY and CDR2 SVGAGI. With V trimmed by 6 bases and J by 1 base, 5 bases remained unmatched. CDR3: CASRQTGINYGYTF. CDR3 in DNA: TGTGCCAGCAGGCAGACAGGGATTAACTATGGCTACACCTTC.

The V call is TRBV4-2, the J call TRBJ2-3; TRBD2 agrees at 8 bases. Trimming at V came to 1 base and at J to 3 bases, leaving 9 bases not matched to a gene. Looked up from germline, CDR1 is LGHNA and CDR2 is YNFKEQ. There are 17 residues in the CDR3. For the CDR3, the DNA is TGTGCCAGCAGCCAAGTGGGGTCCAGCGGGAGAACAGATACGCAGTATTTT. Protein product: CASSQVGSSGRTDTQYF.

The rearrangement uses TRBV4-3 and TRBJ1-4; D ambiguous. The germline gives CDR1 LGHNA, CDR2 YSLEER. The CDR3 runs 13 residues. Trimming pared 0 bases from V and 11 bases from J, leaving 10 bases between. The CDR3 bases are TGCGCCAGCAGCCAAGATCCGGGCCAGAAACTGTTTTTT. This encodes CASSQDPGQKLFF.

The genes are TRBV6-6 and TRBJ2-1, with TRBD1 matching 9 bases. The J segment lost 7 bases and the V segment lost 2 bases, leaving 6 bases of the junction unmatched. This CDR3 has 15 residues. Germline CDR1 MNHNY, CDR2 SVGAGI (reference sequence). As DNA, the CDR3 is TGTGCCAGCAGTTACCCGGGACAGGGTCTTAATGAGCAGTTCTTC. Encoded protein: CASSYPGQGLNEQFF.

The chain joins TRBV11-1 to TRBJ2-1; D possibly matches TRBD1 or TRBD2 (5 bases each). The V and J ends lost 5 bases and 0 bases respectively, with 17 bases between them. The CDR3 is 17 amino acids. Germline V lookup: CDR1 SGHAT, CDR2 FQDESV (reference sequence). The CDR3: CASSDGRGTSSYNEQFF. The CDR3 DNA is TGTGCCAGCAGCGACGGCCGAGGGACGAGCTCCTACAATGAGCAGTTCTTC. Full variable domain (remainder filled in from reference TRBV11-1 and TRBJ2-1): EAEVAQSPRYKITEKSQAVAFWCDPISGHATLYWYRQILGQGPELLVQFQDESVVDDSQLPKDRFSAERLKGVDSTLKIQPAELGDSAMYLCASSDGRGTSSYNEQFFGPGTRLTVL.

The chain joins TRBV2 to TRBJ2-1; D might be TRBD2 (6 bases). Germline V gene data show CDR1 as SNHLY and CDR2 as FYNNEI. This CDR3 is built from 14 residues. V lost 3 bases, J lost 4 bases, and 10 bases lay in between. CDR3 loop: CASSDSSAYNEQFF. CDR3 bases: TGTGCCAGCAGTGACTCTAGCGCTTACAATGAGCAGTTCTTC. Filled out from reference TRBV2 and TRBJ2-1, the complete variable domain reads EPEVTQTPSHQVTQMGQEVILRCVPISNHLYFYWYRQILGQKVEFLVSFYNNEISEKSEIFDDQFSVERPDGSNFTLKIRSTKLEDSAMYFCASSDSSAYNEQFFGPGTRLTVL.

The J gene is TRBJ2-7, the V gene TRBV30; D uncertain. Trimming removed 1 base at V and 9 bases at J, with 13 bases between. Looked up from germline, CDR1 is GTSNPN and CDR2 is SVGIG (reference sequence). The CDR3 sequence is 12 residues long. CDR3 DNA: TGTGCCTGGAGTGAGGGCGATCTAACGCAGTACTTC. This sequence encodes CAWSEGDLTQYF.

This clone has a single count. The V call is TRBV7-2, the J call TRBJ2-5; D is perhaps TRBD1 or TRBD2 (5 bases each). Germline V gene sequence: CDR1 SGHTA, CDR2 FQGNSA. This CDR3 is built from 12 residues. V lost 5 bases and J lost 7, with 11 bases in between. The CDR3 is CASSGTGATQYF. The CDR3 DNA reads as TGTGCCAGCAGCGGAACCGGGGCGACCCAGTACTTC.

The rearrangement joins TRBV5-1 to TRBJ1-2; weak D call: TRBD1 (5 bases). The ends were cut back, 6 bases at V and 7 bases at J, with 16 bases in the middle. The CDR3 extends over 13 amino acids. Germline-derived CDR1 and CDR2 are SGHRS and YFSETQ. The CDR3 reads CASTRTVRGGYTF. The CDR3 nucleotides read TGCGCCAGCACCAGGACCGTAAGGGGTGGCTACACCTTC.

The chain carries TRBV29-1 and TRBJ1-3; the match to TRBD1 covers 8 bases. The CDR3 contains 14 residues. After removal of 4 bases from V and 1 base from J, the junction contained 3 bases not matched to a gene. Germline V gives CDR1 SQVTM, CDR2 ANQGSEA. CDR3 sequence: CSVADRGSGNTIYF. CDR3 bases: TGCAGCGTTGCTGACAGGGGATCTGGAAACACCATATATTTT.